Sequencing of this T cell receptor (beta chain) was carried out in a study of a mutant IDH1 vaccine in newly diagnosed glioma. About the research overall: Before enrollment, patients got radiotherapy alone, temozolomide alone, or mostly the combination.

Produced via immunoSEQ multiplex PCR; TCRdb's table is partial and in-frame only. The sample holds approximately 31,000 clones, roughly four fifths seen once. Concerning this clone: Its specificity is not known.

Time point of the sample: week 35, safety follow-up. Alongside topical imiquimod, each dose of vaccine comprised 300 ug of mutant IDH1 20-mer peptide. CDR3 length: 16 residues. Germline assignment: CDR1 SGHKS and CDR2 YYEKEE (reference sequence). Trimming removed 0 bases from V and 1 base from J, with 10 bases in between. This material consisted of PBMCs, taken from a glioma patient whose treatment included an IDH1 peptide vaccine. The chain carries TRBV5-5 and TRBJ2-2, with unresolved D. This receptor was obtained from a young woman with glioma. CDR3 sequence (DNA): TGTGCCAGCAGCTTGGATTTTGAACGGAACACCGGGGAGCTGTTTTTT. It encodes CASSLDFERNTGELFF.